What follows describes a single T cell receptor beta chain. Regarding time point: 2013-2014 season, 7 days after vaccination. These data are taken from a study of follicular helper T cells after annual influenza vaccination. Trimming removed 2 bases at V and 6 bases at J, with 8 bases between. The CDR3 has 13 amino acids. Germline CDR1 reads MNHNS; CDR2 reads SASEGT. Sequencing used immunoSEQ multiplex PCR; TCRdb keeps in-frame clones, though not all of them. The table has about 5,200 clones, about 92% seen once. The chain has TRBV6-1 and TRBJ2-1; D ambiguous. This TCR came from an adult who received the influenza vaccine. The sample here was CXCR5+ CD38- circulating T follicular helper cells from blood, taken 7 days after influenza vaccination. Subset specified: circulating Tfh, non-naive CD4+CXCR5+PD-1+ (ICOS+CD38+ or ICOS-CD38-). CDR3 in amino acids: CASSEFPSNEQFF. In DNA, the CDR3 is TGTGCCAGCAGTGAATTCCCCTCCAATGAGCAGTTCTTC.